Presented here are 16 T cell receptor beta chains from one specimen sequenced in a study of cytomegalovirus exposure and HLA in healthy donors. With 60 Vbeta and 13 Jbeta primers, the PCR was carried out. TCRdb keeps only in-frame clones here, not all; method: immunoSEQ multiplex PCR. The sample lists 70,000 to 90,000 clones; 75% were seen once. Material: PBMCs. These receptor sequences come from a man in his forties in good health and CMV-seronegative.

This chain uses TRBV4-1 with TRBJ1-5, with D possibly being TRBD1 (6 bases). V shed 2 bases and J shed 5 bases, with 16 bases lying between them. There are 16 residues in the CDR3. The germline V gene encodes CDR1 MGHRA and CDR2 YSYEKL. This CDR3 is CASSQSGTGWDQPQHF. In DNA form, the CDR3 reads TGCGCCAGCAGCCAATCCGGAACAGGGTGGGATCAGCCCCAGCATTTT.

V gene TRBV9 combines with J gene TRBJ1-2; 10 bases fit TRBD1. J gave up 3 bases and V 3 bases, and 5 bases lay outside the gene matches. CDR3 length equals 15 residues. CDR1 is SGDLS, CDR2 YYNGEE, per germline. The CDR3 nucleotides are TGTGCCAGCAGCGCATCGACAGGGGGCGACTATGGCTACACCTTC. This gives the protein CASSASTGGDYGYTF.

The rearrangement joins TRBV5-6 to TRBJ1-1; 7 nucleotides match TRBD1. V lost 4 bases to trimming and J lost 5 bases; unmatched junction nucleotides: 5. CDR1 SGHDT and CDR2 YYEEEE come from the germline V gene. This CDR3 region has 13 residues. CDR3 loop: CASSHRGGTEAFF. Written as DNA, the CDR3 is TGTGCCAGCAGCCACAGGGGCGGGACTGAAGCTTTCTTT.

The CDR3 nucleotides are TGTGCCAGCAGCGTGGGCGGGGGGCTCAACTATGGCTACACCTTC. It yields the protein CASSVGGGLNYGYTF. The chain recombines TRBV7-8 with TRBJ1-2; tentatively, D is TRBD1 (6 bases). The CDR3 has 15 amino acids. Per the germline V gene, CDR1 is SGHVS and CDR2 is FQNEAQ. The V and J ends lost 5 bases and 2 bases respectively, with 15 bases between them. Full variable domain (outside the CDR3, taken from reference TRBV7-8 and TRBJ1-2): GAGVSQSPRYKVAKRGQDVALRCDPISGHVSLFWYQQALGQGPEFLTYFQNEAQLDKSGLPSDRFFAERPEGSVSTLKIQRTQQEDSAVYLCASSVGGGLNYGYTFGSGTRLTVV.

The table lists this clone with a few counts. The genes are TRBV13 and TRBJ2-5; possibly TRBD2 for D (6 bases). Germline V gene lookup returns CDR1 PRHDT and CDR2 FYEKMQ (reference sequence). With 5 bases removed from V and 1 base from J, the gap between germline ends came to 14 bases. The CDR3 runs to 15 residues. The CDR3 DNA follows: TGTGCCAGCAGCGGTAAGGCGGGGTTCCAAGAGACCCAGTACTTC. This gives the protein CASSGKAGFQETQYF. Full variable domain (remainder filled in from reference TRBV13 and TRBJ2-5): AAGVIQSPRHLIKEKRETATLKCYPIPRHDTVYWYQQGPGQDPQFLISFYEKMQSDKGSIPDRFSAQQFSDYHSELNMSSLELGDSALYFCASSGKAGFQETQYFGPGTRLLVL.

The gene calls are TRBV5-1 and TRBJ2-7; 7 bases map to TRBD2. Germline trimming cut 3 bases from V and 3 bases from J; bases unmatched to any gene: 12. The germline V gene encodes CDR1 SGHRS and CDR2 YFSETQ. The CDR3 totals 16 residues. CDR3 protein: CASSSAYGRGVYEQYF. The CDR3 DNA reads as TGCGCCAGCAGCTCTGCCTATGGGAGGGGAGTCTACGAGCAGTACTTC.

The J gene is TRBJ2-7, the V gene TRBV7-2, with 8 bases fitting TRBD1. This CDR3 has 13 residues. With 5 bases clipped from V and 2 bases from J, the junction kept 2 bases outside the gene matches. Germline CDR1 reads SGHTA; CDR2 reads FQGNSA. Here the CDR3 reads CASSPQGAYEQYF. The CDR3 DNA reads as TGTGCCAGCAGCCCACAGGGGGCCTACGAGCAGTACTTC.

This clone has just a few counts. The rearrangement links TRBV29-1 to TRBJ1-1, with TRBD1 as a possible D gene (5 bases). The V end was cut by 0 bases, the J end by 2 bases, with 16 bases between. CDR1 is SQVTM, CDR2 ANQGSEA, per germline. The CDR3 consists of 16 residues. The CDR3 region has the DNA TGCAGCGTTGAAGAATCTTTGTGGACAATCAACACTGAAGCTTTCTTT. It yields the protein CSVEESLWTINTEAFF.

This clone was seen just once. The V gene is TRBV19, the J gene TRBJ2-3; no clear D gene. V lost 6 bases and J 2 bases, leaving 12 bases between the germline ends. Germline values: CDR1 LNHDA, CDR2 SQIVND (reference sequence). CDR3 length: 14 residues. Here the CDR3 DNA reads TGTGCCAGTAGGCCCACAGCTTACACAGATACGCAGTATTTT. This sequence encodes CASRPTAYTDTQYF.

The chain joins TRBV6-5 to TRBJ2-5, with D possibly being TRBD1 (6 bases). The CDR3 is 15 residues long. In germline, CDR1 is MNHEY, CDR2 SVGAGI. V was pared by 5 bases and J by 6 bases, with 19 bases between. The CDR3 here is CASSQGHGKEKTQYF. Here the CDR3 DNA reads TGTGCCAGCAGTCAGGGACACGGGAAGGAGAAGACCCAGTACTTC.

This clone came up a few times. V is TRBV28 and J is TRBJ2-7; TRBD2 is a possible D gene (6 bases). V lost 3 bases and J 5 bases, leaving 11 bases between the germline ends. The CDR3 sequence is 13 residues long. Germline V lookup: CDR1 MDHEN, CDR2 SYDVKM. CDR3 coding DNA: TGTGCCAGCAGTTTGGTCCGGGGGAACGAGCAGTACTTC. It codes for CASSLVRGNEQYF.

For the CDR3, the DNA is TGTGCCAGCGTTACCGGGACTGAAAGCTACGAGCAGTACTTC. It is translated as CASVTGTESYEQYF. The V call is TRBV6-6, the J call TRBJ2-7; maybe TRBD2 (6 bases). CDR3 length equals 14 residues. The V and J ends lost 8 bases and 3 bases respectively, with 17 bases between them. Per the germline V gene, CDR1 is MNHNY and CDR2 is SVGAGI (reference sequence).

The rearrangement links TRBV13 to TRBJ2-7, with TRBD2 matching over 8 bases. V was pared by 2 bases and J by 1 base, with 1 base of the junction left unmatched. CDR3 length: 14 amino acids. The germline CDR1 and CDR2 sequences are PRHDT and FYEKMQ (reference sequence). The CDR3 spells CASSLPGGSYEQYF. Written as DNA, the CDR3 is TGTGCCAGCAGCTTACCGGGAGGGTCCTACGAGCAGTACTTC.

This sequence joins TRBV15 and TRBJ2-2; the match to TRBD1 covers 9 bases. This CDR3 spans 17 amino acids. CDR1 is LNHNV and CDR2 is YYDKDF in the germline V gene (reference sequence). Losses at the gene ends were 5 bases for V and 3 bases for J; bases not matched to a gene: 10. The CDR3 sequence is CATSGRQGTGYTGELFF. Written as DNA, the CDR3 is TGTGCCACCAGCGGACGGCAGGGGACAGGGTACACCGGGGAGCTGTTTTTT.

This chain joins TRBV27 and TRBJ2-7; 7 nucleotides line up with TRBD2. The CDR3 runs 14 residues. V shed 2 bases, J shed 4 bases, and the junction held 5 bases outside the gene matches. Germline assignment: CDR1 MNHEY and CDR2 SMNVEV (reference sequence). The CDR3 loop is CASSLRREGYEQYF. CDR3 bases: TGTGCCAGCAGTTTAAGGAGGGAGGGGTACGAGCAGTACTTC.

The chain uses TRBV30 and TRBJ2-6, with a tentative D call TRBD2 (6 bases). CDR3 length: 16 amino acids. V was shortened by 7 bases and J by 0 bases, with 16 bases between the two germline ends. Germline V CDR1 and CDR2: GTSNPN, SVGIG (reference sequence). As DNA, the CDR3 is TGTGCCTTAACCGGGACTGCCAGCTCTGGGGCCAACGTCCTGACTTTC. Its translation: CALTGTASSGANVLTF.